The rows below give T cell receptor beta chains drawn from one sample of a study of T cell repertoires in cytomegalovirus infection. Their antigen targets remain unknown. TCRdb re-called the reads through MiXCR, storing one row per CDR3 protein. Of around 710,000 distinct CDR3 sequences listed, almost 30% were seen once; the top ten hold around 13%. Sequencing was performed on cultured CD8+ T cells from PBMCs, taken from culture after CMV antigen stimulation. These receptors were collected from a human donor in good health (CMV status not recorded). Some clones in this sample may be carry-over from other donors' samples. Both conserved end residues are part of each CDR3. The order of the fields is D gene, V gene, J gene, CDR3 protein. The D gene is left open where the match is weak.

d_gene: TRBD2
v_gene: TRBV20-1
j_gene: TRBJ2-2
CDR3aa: CSARRRGGWDTGELFF

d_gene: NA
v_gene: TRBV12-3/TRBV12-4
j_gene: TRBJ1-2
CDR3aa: CASSLNRNYGYTF

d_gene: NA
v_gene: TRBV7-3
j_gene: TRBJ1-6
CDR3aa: CASSNGAGAGSPLHF

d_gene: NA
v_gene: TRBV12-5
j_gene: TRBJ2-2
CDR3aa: CASGWDLGDTGELFF

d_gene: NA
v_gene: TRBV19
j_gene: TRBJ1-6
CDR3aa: CASKDRPPEVSPLHF

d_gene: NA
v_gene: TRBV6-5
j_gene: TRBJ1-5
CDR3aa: CASSTGVYSNQPQHF

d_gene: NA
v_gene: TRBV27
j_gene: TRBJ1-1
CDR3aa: CASTPGGRGTEAFF

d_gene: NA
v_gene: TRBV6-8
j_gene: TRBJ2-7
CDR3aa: CASNEGGNEQYF

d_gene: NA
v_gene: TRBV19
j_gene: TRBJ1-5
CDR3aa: CASTPRGVGNQPQHF

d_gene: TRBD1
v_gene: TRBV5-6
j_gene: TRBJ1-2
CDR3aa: CASSSAGTGYFYGYTF

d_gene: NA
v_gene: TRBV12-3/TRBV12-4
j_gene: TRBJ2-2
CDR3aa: CASSFSDSYTGELFF

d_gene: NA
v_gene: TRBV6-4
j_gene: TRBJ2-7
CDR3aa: CATIDPRGEQYF

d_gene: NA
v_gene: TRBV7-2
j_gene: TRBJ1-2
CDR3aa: CASRPGARGNGYTF

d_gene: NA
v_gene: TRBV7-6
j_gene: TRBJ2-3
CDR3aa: CASSLWALATDTQYF

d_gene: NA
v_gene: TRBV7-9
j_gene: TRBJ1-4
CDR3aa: CASSPTEDNEKLFF

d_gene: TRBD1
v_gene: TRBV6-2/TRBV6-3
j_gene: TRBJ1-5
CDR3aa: CASTAGTDSNQPQHF

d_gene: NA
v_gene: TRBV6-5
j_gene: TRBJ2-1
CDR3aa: CASSYSLTVEQFF

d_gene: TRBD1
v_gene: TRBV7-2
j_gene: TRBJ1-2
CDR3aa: CASSTLSTGLGYGYTF

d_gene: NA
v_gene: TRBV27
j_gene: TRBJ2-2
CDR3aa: CASNPRGYTGELFF

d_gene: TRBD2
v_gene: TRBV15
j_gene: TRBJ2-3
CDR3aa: CATSPNARASGEDTQYF

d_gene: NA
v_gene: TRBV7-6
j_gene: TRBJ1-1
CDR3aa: CASSARDRTEAFF

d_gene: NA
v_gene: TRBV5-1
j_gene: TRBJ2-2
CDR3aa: CASSLGGWTANTGELFF

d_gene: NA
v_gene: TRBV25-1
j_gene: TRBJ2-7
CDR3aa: CASSERRTSYEQYF

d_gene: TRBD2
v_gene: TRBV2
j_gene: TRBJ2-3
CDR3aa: CASSGRGGTDTQYF

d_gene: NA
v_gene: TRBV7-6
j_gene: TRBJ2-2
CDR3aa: CASSLGGAVTGELFF

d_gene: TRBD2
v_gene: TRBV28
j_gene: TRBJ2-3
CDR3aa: CASSFSGGLTDTQYF

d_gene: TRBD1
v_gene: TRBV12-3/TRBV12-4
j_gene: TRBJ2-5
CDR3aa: CATTGTGGSETQYF

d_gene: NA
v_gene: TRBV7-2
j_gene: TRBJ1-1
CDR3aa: CASSRYSSLSTEAFF

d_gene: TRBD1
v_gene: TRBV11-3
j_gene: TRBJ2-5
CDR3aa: CASSLTGGAAQTQYF

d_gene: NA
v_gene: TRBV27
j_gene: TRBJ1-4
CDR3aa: CASSPLNEKLFF

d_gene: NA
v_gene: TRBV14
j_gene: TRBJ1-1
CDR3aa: CASSQVPSTEAFF

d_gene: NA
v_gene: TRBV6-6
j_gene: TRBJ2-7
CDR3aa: CASSYLGRVTFLDEQYF

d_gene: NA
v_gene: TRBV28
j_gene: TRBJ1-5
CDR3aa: CASSPVQGRSNQPQHF

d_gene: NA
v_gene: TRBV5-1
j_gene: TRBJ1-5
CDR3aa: CASSLLGYSNQPQHF

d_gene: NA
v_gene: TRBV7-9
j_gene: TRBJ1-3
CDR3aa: CASSLSRLTDRVSGNTIYF

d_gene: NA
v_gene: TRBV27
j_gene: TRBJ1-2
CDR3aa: CASSSTVRGDYGYTF

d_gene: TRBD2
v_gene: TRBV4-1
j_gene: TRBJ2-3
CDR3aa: CASSQDGPGASGYTDTQYF

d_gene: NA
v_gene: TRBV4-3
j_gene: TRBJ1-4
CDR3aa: CASIQDELTAATNEKLFF

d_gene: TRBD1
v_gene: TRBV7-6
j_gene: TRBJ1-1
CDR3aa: CASSPPGQGQAFF

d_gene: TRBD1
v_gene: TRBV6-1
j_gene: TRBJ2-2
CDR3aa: CASNQGVGELFF

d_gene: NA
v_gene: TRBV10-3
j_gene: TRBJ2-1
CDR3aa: CAISEIGNEQFF

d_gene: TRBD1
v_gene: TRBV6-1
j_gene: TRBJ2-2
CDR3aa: CASSNSDREVGGELFF

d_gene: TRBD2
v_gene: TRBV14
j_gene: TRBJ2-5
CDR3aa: CASSLYRLAGKETQYF

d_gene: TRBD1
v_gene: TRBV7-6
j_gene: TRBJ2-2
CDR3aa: CASSSSWDRVTGELFF

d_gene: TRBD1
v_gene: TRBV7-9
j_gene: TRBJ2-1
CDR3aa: CASSPGQGVYNEQFF

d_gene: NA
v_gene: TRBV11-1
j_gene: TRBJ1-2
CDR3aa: CASSFGQYGYTF

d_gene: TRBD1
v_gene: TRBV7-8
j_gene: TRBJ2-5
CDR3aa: CASSFGQGLVETQYF